One and the same sample provided the 3 T cell receptor beta chains below, sequenced in a study of molecular identifiers for immune sequencing clone quantification. TCRdb reprocessed the PCR reads with MiXCR, giving one entry per CDR3 protein. Here the sample spans 250,000 to 400,000 distinct CDR3 sequences, around 21% being singletons. Material: naive CD8+ T cells from blood, with Jurkat cell RNA spiked in. Documented subset: FACS-sorted CD8+CD4-CCR7+CD45RA+ naive T cells. These receptors were obtained from a human donor in good health. Some libraries in this study had Jurkat cell RNA spiked in.

There are many counts of this clonotype. The CDR3 sequence is CASSQDLSGGQYEQYF. The CDR3 nucleotides are TGCGCCAGCAGCCAAGATCTTAGCGGGGGACAGTACGAGCAGTACTTC. This rearrangement joins TRBV4-1 to TRBJ2-7; 9 bases align to TRBD2. The V segment lost 0 bases and the J segment 4 bases; nucleotides outside the gene matches: 7. The CDR3 has 16 amino acids. From germline, CDR1 is MGHRA and CDR2 YSYEKL.

This clonotype appeared many times. The CDR3 here is CASSRGLRGNHQPQHF. Written as DNA, the CDR3 is TGTGCCAGCAGCCGGGGCCTCCGCGGAAACCATCAGCCCCAGCATTTT. This chain links TRBV28 with TRBJ1-5, with D possibly being TRBD1 (5 bases). CDR3 length: 16 amino acids. The V gene lost 6 bases and the J gene lost 5 bases, with 20 bases spanning the gap. Germline CDR1 reads MDHEN; CDR2 reads SYDVKM.

This clonotype was detected ten times or more. This CDR3 is CASTLGGTQPQHF. DNA for the CDR3: TGTGCCAGTACACTGGGGGGCACTCAGCCCCAGCATTTT. The chain joins TRBV12-3 or TRBV12-4 to TRBJ1-5, with a weak D call TRBD1 (6 bases). CDR3 length: 13 residues. Between the trimmed V and J ends, which lost 9 bases and 6 bases, there was a span of 15 bases.